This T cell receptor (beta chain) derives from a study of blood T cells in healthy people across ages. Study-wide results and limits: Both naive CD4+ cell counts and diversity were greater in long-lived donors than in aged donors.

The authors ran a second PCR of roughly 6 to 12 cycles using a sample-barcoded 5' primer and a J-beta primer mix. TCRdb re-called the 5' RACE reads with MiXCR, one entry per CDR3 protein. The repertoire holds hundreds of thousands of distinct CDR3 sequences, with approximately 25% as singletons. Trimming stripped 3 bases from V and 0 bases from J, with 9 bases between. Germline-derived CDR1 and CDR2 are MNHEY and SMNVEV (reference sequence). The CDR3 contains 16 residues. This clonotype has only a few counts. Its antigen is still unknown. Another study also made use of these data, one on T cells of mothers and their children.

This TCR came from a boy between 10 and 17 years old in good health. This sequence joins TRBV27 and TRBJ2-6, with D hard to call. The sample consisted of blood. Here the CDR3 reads CASSFPSRSGANVLTF. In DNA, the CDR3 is TGTGCCAGCAGTTTCCCCAGTCGCTCTGGGGCCAACGTCCTGACTTTC. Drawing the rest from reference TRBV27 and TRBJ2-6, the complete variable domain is EAQVTQNPRYLITVTGKKLTVTCSQNMNHEYMSWYRQDPGLGLRQIYYSMNVEVTDKGDVPEGYKVSRKEKRNFPLILESPSPNQTSLYFCASSFPSRSGANVLTFGAGSRLTVL.